This T cell receptor beta chain came from a study of T cells after yellow fever vaccination. Study-level points and caveats: A secondary response was less intense yet reached its peak sooner, at day 5 versus 15.

TCR cDNA, made by 5'RACE template switching, carried an added universal primer site and UMIs. One entry per CDR3 protein, called by TCRdb with MiXCR from the 5' RACE reads. The table lists around 250,000 distinct CDR3 sequences, roughly 5.2% of them singletons. This clonotype was counted ten times or more. Its specificity is not known. The receptor's source is a man aged 18 to 29 who received the YFV17D yellow fever vaccine. The material sequenced was CD4+ T cells sorted from PBMCs, taken on the day of the yellow fever booster vaccination.

The CDR3 reads CASSLAGPNTEAFF. CDR3 in DNA: TGCGCCAGCAGCTTGGCGGGTCCCAACACTGAAGCTTTCTTT. This sequence joins TRBV5-1 and TRBJ1-1, with D hard to call. Germline V lookup: CDR1 SGHRS, CDR2 YFSETQ. V shed 0 bases and J shed 2 bases, with 8 bases lying between them. The CDR3 covers 14 residues.